This is a list of T cell receptor beta chains from one sample in a study of OX40 agonist ivuxolimab in advanced cancers. Here immunoSEQ multiplex PCR was the method, and the copy in TCRdb shows in-frame clones only, minus some. Of some 25,000 clones in the sample, less than 85% were seen once. The specimen comprised CD4+ or CD8+ T cells sorted from blood, sampled in a trial of the OX40 agonist ivuxolimab. The receptors were gathered from an adult with an advanced solid tumor such as melanoma, head and neck, liver or kidney cancer. Each CDR3 is given with its conserved first and last residue. The D gene is left open where the match is weak. Clone size is stated in some rows and not others, as once, few, many or a class when expanded.

16	-	TRBV7-2	-	TRBJ2-7	TGTGCCAGCAGCTTTACACGGGATGCCTCTACGCGTGAGCAGTACTTC	CASSFTRDASTREQYF
14	-	TRBV5-4	-	TRBJ1-2	TGTGCCAGCACACAGTACAGTGGCCGGGATGGCTACACCTTC	CASTQYSGRDGYTF
18	-	TRBV27	-	TRBJ1-6	TGTGCCAGCAGTTTACAAGGGGGAAAAGGGTCCTATAATTCACCCCTCCACTTT	CASSLQGGKGSYNSPLHF
16	-	TRBV5-1	-	TRBJ1-1	TGCGCCAGCAGCTTGGAAGGAGCTGGGGTGAACACTGAAGCTTTCTTT	CASSLEGAGVNTEAFF
15	-	TRBV10-2	TRBD1	TRBJ2-7	TGCGCCAGCAGTGAGGGACAGGGGGTCCCCTACGAGCAGTACTTC	CASSEGQGVPYEQYF
12	-	TRBV6-5	-	TRBJ2-7	TGTGCCAGCAGTTACGGAACAGACGAGCAGTACTTC	CASSYGTDEQYF
15	-	TRBV15	-	TRBJ2-5	TGTGCCACCAGCAGGGGGACGGGAGTCGGGGAGACCCAGTACTTC	CATSRGTGVGETQYF
16	-	TRBV19	TRBD2	TRBJ2-2	TGTGCCAGTAGTCGACGACTAGCGGGAAGCACCGGGGAGCTGTTTTTT	CASSRRLAGSTGELFF
15	-	TRBV2	TRBD1	TRBJ2-5	TGTGCCAGCAGAGCGGGACAGGGGGCGTTTGAGACCCAGTACTTC	CASRAGQGAFETQYF
18	few	TRBV6-1	TRBD2	TRBJ2-3	TGTGCCAGCAGTGAGTACCAGCGTAGCGGGGGACGCACAGATACGCAGTATTTT	CASSEYQRSGGRTDTQYF
15	-	TRBV2	-	TRBJ1-6	TGTGCCAGCAGTGAAAGTGTGGGTCGGCATTCACCCCTCCACTTT	CASSESVGRHSPLHF
11	-	TRBV7-9	-	TRBJ2-1	TGTGCCAGCAGCTTGGGCGATGAGCAGTTCTTC	CASSLGDEQFF
15	-	TRBV4-1	-	TRBJ2-6	TGCGCCAGCAGCCCCTTTCGAGAGGGGGCCAACGTCCTGACTTTC	CASSPFREGANVLTF
12	-	TRBV15	-	TRBJ2-7	TGTGCCACCAGCAGAGGGGTAGACGAGCAGTACTTC	CATSRGVDEQYF
13	-	TRBV7-9	-	TRBJ1-2	TGTGCCAGCAGCTTAATTTTGGTGCATGGCTACACCTTC	CASSLILVHGYTF
13	-	TRBV6-1	-	TRBJ1-2	TGTGCCAGCAGTGAAGCGGGTGGCTATGGCTACACCTTC	CASSEAGGYGYTF
14	-	TRBV29-1	TRBD2	TRBJ2-7	TGCAGCGTTGAGCGGCTAGCGGACCCCTACGAGCAGTACTTC	CSVERLADPYEQYF
16	-	TRBV7-2	-	TRBJ2-2	TGTGCCAGCAGATTACAGAGCGTTGGGGAGACCGGGGAGCTGTTTTTT	CASRLQSVGETGELFF
14	-	TRBV27	-	TRBJ2-2	TGTGCCAGCAGTCCAATAAGGGATTTCGGGGAGCTGTTTTTT	CASSPIRDFGELFF
18	few	TRBV5-1	TRBD2	TRBJ2-7	TGCGCCAGCAGCGCGAAGGGGACTAGCGGGGAGTCGGGGTACGAGCAGTACTTC	CASSAKGTSGESGYEQYF
14	-	TRBV4-1	-	TRBJ1-4	TGCGCCAGCAGCCAATCGGTCCCCCAGGGAAAACTGTTTTTT	CASSQSVPQGKLFF
14	-	TRBV7-3	TRBD2	TRBJ2-2	TGTGCCAGCAGCTTTCGTGCGGGAGCCGGGGAGCTGTTTTTT	CASSFRAGAGELFF
14	-	TRBV2	-	TRBJ1-1	TGTGCCAGCAGTGAGGCACGTCTGAACACTGAAGCTTTCTTT	CASSEARLNTEAFF
17	-	TRBV5-1	-	TRBJ1-1	TGCGCCAGCAGCTTGACTTGGGGGGCGCTCCGGGCAGACGAAGCTTTCTTT	CASSLTWGALRADEAFF
16	-	TRBV6-1	TRBD2	TRBJ2-7	TGTGCCAGCAGTGAAGGGGCGGGAGTCTATACATACGAGCAGTACTTC	CASSEGAGVYTYEQYF
18	-	TRBV5-5	TRBD1	TRBJ2-1	TGTGCCAGCAGCTGGGAGGGGACAGGGACTCGAGGTCACAATGAGCAGTTCTTC	CASSWEGTGTRGHNEQFF
13	-	TRBV29-1	-	TRBJ2-7	TGCAGCGTTGACGCAGCAGCCTCAGATAAGCAGTACTTC	CSVDAAASDKQYF
13	-	TRBV4-1	-	TRBJ1-5	TGCGCCAGCAGCCAAGATAAGGGTCAGCCCCAGCATTTT	CASSQDKGQPQHF
14	-	TRBV5-4	-	TRBJ1-2	TGTGCCAGCAGCTTCGGACTGACTAACTATGGCTACACCTTC	CASSFGLTNYGYTF
16	-	TRBV18	-	TRBJ2-3	TGTGCCAGCTCACCGTTAACTAGTCTGAGCACAGATACGCAGTATTTT	CASSPLTSLSTDTQYF
17	once	TRBV9	TRBD1	TRBJ2-2	TGTGCCAGCAGCCCTCTAAGAGACAGGGCTAGTAACGGGGAGCTGTTTTTT	CASSPLRDRASNGELFF
13	-	TRBV19	-	TRBJ2-1	TGTGCCAGTAGTAGTCATCTGAACAATGAGCAGTTCTTC	CASSSHLNNEQFF
14	-	TRBV4-2	-	TRBJ2-7	TGTGCCAGCAGCCAAGCGGGCCGATCGAGCGAGCAGTACTTC	CASSQAGRSSEQYF
15	-	TRBV9	TRBD2	TRBJ2-7	TGTGCCAGCAGCGTAGTAGCGGGGGCTCAATACGAGCAGTACTTC	CASSVVAGAQYEQYF
14	-	TRBV30	TRBD1	TRBJ1-2	TGTGCCTTTATGGGGGACAGGACTAACTATGGCTACACCTTC	CAFMGDRTNYGYTF
15	-	TRBV5-1	-	TRBJ2-7	TGCGCCAGCAGCTTGGCCACGGGGGCGATCTACGAGCAGTACTTC	CASSLATGAIYEQYF
18	-	TRBV6-4	TRBD1	TRBJ2-1	TGTGCCAGCAGTGACACTCGCCTCGGGACAGGGTTATACAATGAGCAGTTCTTC	CASSDTRLGTGLYNEQFF
14	-	TRBV28	-	TRBJ2-1	TGTGCCAGCAGTCCCCAGGGATACTACAATGAGCAGTTCTTC	CASSPQGYYNEQFF
14	-	TRBV5-1	TRBD1	TRBJ2-2	TGCGCCAGCAGCCCATACAGGGGCACCGGGGAGCTGTTTTTT	CASSPYRGTGELFF
16	-	TRBV14	-	TRBJ2-1	TGTGCCAGCAGCCCATATGTCCTAGCGAGCCTCGATGAGCAGTTCTTC	CASSPYVLASLDEQFF
15	-	TRBV5-6	TRBD1	TRBJ1-4	TGTGCCAGCAGCGGCCTGGGACAGGGGGATGAAAAACTGTTTTTT	CASSGLGQGDEKLFF
15	-	TRBV9	TRBD1	TRBJ2-1	TGTGCCAGCAGCGTACCGACAGGGGCCTACAATGAGCAGTTCTTC	CASSVPTGAYNEQFF
13	-	TRBV29-1	TRBD1	TRBJ2-7	TGCAGCGTCACTACGGACAGGTGGGACGAGCAGTACTTC	CSVTTDRWDEQYF
16	few	TRBV4-2	-	TRBJ1-4	TGTGCCAGCAGCCAAAAGGGACTCAGGGGAAATGAAAAACTGTTTTTT	CASSQKGLRGNEKLFF
15	-	TRBV10-1	-	TRBJ2-7	TGCGCCAGCATTCGGGACCGACCACTATATTACGAGCAGTACTTC	CASIRDRPLYYEQYF
15	-	TRBV15	TRBD1	TRBJ2-1	TGTGCCACCGCCCCATCTGGACAGGGATACAATGAGCAGTTCTTC	CATAPSGQGYNEQFF
15	-	TRBV19	-	TRBJ2-1	TGTGCCAGTAGTATAAAAGGGACAAGAGACAATGAGCAGTTCTTC	CASSIKGTRDNEQFF
11	-	TRBV6-9	-	TRBJ1-2	TGTGCCAGCGGAAAGACCTATGGCTACACCTTC	CASGKTYGYTF
15	-	TRBV5-8	TRBD2	TRBJ2-7	TGTGCCAGCAGCTTAGGGCACCAGGGAGGGTACGAGCAGTACTTC	CASSLGHQGGYEQYF
12	-	TRBV2	-	TRBJ2-7	TGTGCCAGCAGTGGCCAAAACTACGAGCAGTACTTC	CASSGQNYEQYF
15	few	TRBV6-1	TRBD2	TRBJ2-7	TGTGCCAGCAGTGATCGGATGGCGGGGGCCTACGAGCAGTACTTC	CASSDRMAGAYEQYF
13	-	TRBV4-1	-	TRBJ1-6	TGCGCCAGCAGCCAAGATATTAATTCACCCCTCCACTTT	CASSQDINSPLHF
13	once	TRBV7-7	-	TRBJ2-1	TGTGCTAGCAGCTTAGGGACTGTGAATGAGCAGTTCTTC	CASSLGTVNEQFF
17	-	TRBV7-2	-	TRBJ1-4	TGTGCCAGCAGCTTATGGTTCCGAGCTTCCATTAATGAAAAACTGTTTTTT	CASSLWFRASINEKLFF